A single sample gave rise to the 6 T cell receptor beta chains below, sequenced in a study of monozygotic twins with inflammatory bowel disease. TCRdb re-called the 5' RACE reads, yielding one record per CDR3 amino acid sequence without DNA. Found here are approximately 200,000 distinct CDR3 sequences; the top ten clones hold roughly 7.1%. Sequenced: blood. The receptors were sampled from a human donor with ulcerative colitis or Crohn's disease, or a healthy co-twin of an affected twin (not recorded which).

J is TRBJ2-6 and V is TRBV28. Germline assignment: CDR1 MDHEN and CDR2 SYDVKM. The CDR3 is 14 residues long. The CDR3: CASSLGNGANVLTF.

The J gene is TRBJ2-1, the V gene TRBV7-6; TCRdb designates TRBD1, a call that cannot be tested without DNA. The CDR3 consists of 15 residues. CDR1 and CDR2 from the germline V gene are SGHVS and FNYEAQ. CDR3 sequence reads: CASSTMTGNVDEQFF.

V usage is TRBV29-1 and J usage is TRBJ2-1; no DNA is available, so the TRBD2 call from TCRdb remains unchecked. CDR1 and CDR2 from the germline V gene are SQVTM and ANQGSEA. The CDR3 contains 19 residues. CDR3 residues: CSVATMGLAGGSSYNEQFF.

The rearrangement links TRBV19 to TRBJ2-5; absent DNA, TCRdb's TRBD1 call cannot be checked. Looked up from germline, CDR1 is LNHDA and CDR2 is SQIVND (reference sequence). CDR3 length: 15 amino acids. CDR3: CASSIGTALQETQYF.

The gene calls are TRBV6-4 and TRBJ2-3; the D call from TCRdb, TRBD2, cannot be confirmed without DNA. Germline CDR1 reads MRHNA; CDR2 reads SNTAGT. The CDR3 loop spans 15 amino acids. CDR3 loop: CASSDKAGRTDTKYF.

The V call is TRBV5-1, the J call TRBJ2-1; there is no DNA to check the TCRdb D call of TRBD1. Germline assignment: CDR1 SGHRS and CDR2 YFSETQ. This CDR3 has 15 amino acids. CDR3 residues: CASSIGTGGSNEQFF.